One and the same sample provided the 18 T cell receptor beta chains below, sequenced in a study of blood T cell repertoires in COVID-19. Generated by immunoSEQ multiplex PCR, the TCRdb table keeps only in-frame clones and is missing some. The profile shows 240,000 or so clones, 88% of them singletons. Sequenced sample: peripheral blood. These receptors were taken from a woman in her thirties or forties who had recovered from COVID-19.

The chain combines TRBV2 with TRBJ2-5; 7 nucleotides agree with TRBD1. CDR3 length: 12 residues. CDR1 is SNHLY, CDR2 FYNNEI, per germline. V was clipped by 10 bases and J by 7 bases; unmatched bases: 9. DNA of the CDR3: TGTGCCACCTCCAGGGGGTACGGGACCCAGTACTTC. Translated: CATSRGYGTQYF.

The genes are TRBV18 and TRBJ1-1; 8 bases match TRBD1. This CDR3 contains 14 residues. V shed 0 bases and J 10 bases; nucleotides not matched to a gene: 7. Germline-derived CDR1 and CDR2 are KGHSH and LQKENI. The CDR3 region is CASSPPSGGGSAFF. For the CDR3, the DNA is TGTGCCAGCTCACCACCGTCAGGGGGCGGGTCAGCTTTCTTT.

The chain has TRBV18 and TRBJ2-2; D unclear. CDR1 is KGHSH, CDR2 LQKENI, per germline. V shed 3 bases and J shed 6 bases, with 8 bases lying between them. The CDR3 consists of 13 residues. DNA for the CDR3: TGTGCCAGCTCACCGGCCCGTCCCGGGGAGCTGTTTTTT. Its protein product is CASSPARPGELFF.

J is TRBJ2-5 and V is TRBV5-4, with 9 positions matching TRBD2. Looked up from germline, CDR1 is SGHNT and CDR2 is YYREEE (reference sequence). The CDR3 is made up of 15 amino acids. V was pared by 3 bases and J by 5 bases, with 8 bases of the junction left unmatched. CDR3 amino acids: CASSSGLALRETQYF. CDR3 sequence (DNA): TGTGCCAGCAGCTCGGGACTAGCCCTAAGGGAGACCCAGTACTTC.

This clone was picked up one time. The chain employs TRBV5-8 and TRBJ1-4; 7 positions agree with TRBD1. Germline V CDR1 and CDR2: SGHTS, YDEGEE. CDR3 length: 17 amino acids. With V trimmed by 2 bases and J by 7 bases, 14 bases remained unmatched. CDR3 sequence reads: CASSLAPQGRVGEKLFF. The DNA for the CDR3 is TGTGCCAGCAGCTTAGCTCCACAGGGGCGTGTGGGTGAAAAACTGTTTTTT.

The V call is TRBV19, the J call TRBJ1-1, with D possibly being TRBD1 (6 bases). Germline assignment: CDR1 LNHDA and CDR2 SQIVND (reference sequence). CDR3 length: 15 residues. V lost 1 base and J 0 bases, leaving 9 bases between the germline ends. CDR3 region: CASSIAGGLNTEAFF. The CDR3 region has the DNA TGTGCCAGTAGTATAGCGGGGGGGCTGAACACTGAAGCTTTCTTT. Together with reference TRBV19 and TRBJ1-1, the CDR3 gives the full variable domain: DGGITQSPKYLFRKEGQNVTLSCEQNLNHDAMYWYRQDPGQGLRLIYYSQIVNDFQKGDIAEGYSVSREKKESFPLTVTSAQKNPTAFYLCASSIAGGLNTEAFFGQGTRLTVV.

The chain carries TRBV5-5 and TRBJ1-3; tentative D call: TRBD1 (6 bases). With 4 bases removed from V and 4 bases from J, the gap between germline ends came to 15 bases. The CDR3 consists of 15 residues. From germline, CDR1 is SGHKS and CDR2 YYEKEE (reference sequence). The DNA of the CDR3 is TGTGCCAGCAGCCTTTTTAGGGACAACGGAAACACCATATATTTT. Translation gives CASSLFRDNGNTIYF.

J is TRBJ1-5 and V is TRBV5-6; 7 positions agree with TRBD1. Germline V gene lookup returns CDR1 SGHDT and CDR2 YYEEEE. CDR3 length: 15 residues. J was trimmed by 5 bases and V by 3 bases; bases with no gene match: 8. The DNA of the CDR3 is TGTGCCAGCAGCTCCGAAGGGGGCTCCGATCAGCCCCAGCATTTT. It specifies CASSSEGGSDQPQHF.

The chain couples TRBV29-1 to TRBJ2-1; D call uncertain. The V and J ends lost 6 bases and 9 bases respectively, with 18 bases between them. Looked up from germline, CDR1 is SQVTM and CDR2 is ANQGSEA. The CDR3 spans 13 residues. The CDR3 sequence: CSVVPTIAAEQFF. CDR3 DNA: TGCAGCGTCGTCCCCACTATCGCGGCTGAGCAGTTCTTC.

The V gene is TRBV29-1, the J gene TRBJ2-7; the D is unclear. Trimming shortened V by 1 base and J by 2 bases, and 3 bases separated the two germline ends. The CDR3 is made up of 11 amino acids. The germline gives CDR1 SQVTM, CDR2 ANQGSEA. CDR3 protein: CSVEAAYEQYF. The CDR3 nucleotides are TGCAGCGTTGAAGCCGCCTACGAGCAGTACTTC.

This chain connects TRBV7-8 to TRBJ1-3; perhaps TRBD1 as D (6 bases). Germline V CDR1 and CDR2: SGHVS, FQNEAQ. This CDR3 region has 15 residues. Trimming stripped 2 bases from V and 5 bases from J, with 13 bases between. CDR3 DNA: TGTGCCAGCAGCTTATCGGGGGGCCCTCGAAACACCATATATTTT. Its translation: CASSLSGGPRNTIYF.

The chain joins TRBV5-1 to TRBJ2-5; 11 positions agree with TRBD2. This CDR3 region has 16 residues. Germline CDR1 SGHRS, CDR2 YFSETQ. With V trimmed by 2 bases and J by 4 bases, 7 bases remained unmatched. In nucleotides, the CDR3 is TGCGCCAGCAGCTTCCCGATCGGGACTAGCGGAGAGACCCAGTACTTC. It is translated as CASSFPIGTSGETQYF.

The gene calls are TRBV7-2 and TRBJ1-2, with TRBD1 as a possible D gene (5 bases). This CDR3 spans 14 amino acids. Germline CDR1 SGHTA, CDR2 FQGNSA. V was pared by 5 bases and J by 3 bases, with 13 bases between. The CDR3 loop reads CASSGRGPHYGYTF. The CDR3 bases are TGTGCCAGCAGCGGGCGGGGCCCACACTATGGCTACACCTTC.

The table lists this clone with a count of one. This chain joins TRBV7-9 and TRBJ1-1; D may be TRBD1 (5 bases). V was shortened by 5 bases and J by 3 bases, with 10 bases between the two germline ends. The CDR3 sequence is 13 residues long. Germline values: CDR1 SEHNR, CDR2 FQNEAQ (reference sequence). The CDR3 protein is CASSLTGDTEAFF. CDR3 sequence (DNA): TGTGCCAGCAGCCTCACAGGAGACACTGAAGCTTTCTTT.

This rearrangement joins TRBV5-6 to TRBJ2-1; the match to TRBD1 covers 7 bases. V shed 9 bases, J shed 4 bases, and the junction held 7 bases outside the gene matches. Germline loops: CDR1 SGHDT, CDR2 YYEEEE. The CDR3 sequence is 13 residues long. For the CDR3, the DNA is TGTGCCACCCACCGACAGGGTTACAATGAGCAGTTCTTC. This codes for CATHRQGYNEQFF.

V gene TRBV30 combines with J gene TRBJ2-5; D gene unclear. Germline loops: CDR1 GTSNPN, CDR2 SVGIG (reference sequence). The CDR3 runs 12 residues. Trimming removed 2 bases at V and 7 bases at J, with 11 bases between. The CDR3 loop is CAWSRVETTQYF. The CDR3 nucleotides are TGTGCCTGGAGTCGGGTAGAGACGACCCAGTACTTC.

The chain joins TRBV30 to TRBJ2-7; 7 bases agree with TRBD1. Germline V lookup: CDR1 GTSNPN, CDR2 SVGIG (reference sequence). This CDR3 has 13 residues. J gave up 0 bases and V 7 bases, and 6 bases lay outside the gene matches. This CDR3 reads CAFTDRSSYEQYF. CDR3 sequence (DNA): TGTGCCTTCACGGACAGGTCCTCCTACGAGCAGTACTTC.

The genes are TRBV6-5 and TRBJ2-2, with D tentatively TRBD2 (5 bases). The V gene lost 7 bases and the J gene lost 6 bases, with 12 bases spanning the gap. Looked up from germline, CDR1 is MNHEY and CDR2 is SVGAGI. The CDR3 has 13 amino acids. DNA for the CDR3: TGTGCCAGCAACCACGGGGTATCCGGGGAGCTGTTTTTT. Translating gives CASNHGVSGELFF.